These T cell receptor beta chains were read from a single sample in a study of long-term antiretroviral therapy in people with HIV. Libraries were prepared by immunoSEQ multiplex PCR; TCRdb keeps only in-frame clonotypes and omits some of them. The sample carries 7,000 or so clones, 73% recorded once. The sample in question was unsorted PBMCs, obtained 0.2 years after starting antiretroviral therapy. The receptors were sampled from a middle-aged man with HIV. The CDR3 runs from the conserved cysteine through the conserved F or W. D genes are given only for firm matches. Part of the rows lack a size; the others show once, few, many or a class for expanded clones.

.,.,TRBV27,TRBJ1-5,CASSLAGDQPQHF,TGTGCCAGCAGTTTGGCGGGAGATCAGCCCCAGCATTTT
TRBD1,few,TRBV23-1,TRBJ2-7,CASRYRDRDSYEQYF,TGCGCCAGCAGGTACCGGGACAGGGACTCCTACGAGCAGTACTTC
.,few,TRBV6-5,TRBJ2-2,CASTKGGTGELFF,TGTGCCAGCACCAAGGGGGGGACCGGGGAGCTGTTTTTT
.,.,TRBV9,TRBJ1-4,CASSPHRVSNEKLFF,TGTGCCAGCAGCCCTCACAGGGTCTCTAATGAAAAACTGTTTTTT
TRBD1,.,TRBV5-1,TRBJ1-1,CASSLGDRGLNTEAFF,TGCGCCAGCAGCTTGGGGGACAGGGGGCTGAACACTGAAGCTTTCTTT
TRBD1,.,TRBV28,TRBJ2-6,CASSLLIGDSSSGANVLTF,TGTGCCAGCAGTTTACTTATAGGGGACAGCTCCTCTGGGGCCAACGTCCTGACTTTC
.,.,TRBV27,TRBJ2-7,CASSLSWGVEQYF,TGTGCCAGCAGTTTATCTTGGGGGGTCGAGCAGTACTTC
TRBD2,.,TRBV5-1,TRBJ2-3,CASSYFSLAGATDTQYF,TGCGCCAGCAGCTATTTCTCACTAGCGGGGGCCACAGATACGCAGTATTTT
TRBD2,once,TRBV5-1,TRBJ2-1,CASSLFGGVNNEQFF,TGCGCCAGCAGCTTGTTCGGGGGGGTTAACAATGAGCAGTTCTTC
.,.,TRBV6-1,TRBJ1-5,CASSEGIWDGQPQHF,TGTGCCAGCAGTGAAGGAATCTGGGATGGACAGCCCCAGCATTTT
.,.,TRBV10-2,TRBJ2-2,CALGETADGELFF,TGCGCCCTAGGGGAGACAGCCGACGGGGAGCTGTTTTTT
.,.,TRBV9,TRBJ1-1,CASSARGDEAFF,TGTGCCAGCAGCGCCCGGGGAGATGAAGCTTTCTTT
TRBD1,medium-sized,TRBV6-1,TRBJ1-5,CASSRQGSNQPQHF,TGTGCCAGCAGTAGACAGGGGAGCAATCAGCCCCAGCATTTT
.,.,TRBV6-5,TRBJ1-2,CASRGPEKGYTF,TGTGCCAGCAGGGGGCCGGAGAAAGGCTACACCTTC
.,.,TRBV5-1,TRBJ1-4,CASSFYPDATNEKLFF,TGCGCCAGCAGCTTTTACCCGGATGCAACTAATGAAAAACTGTTTTTT
TRBD2,.,TRBV5-4,TRBJ2-3,CASTDSGTPTDTQYF,TGTGCCAGCACCGATAGCGGGACCCCCACAGATACGCAGTATTTT
.,.,TRBV10-3,TRBJ1-5,CAISESVAVSPQPQHF,TGTGCCATCAGTGAGTCTGTGGCGGTCTCACCCCAGCCCCAGCATTTT
TRBD1,.,TRBV5-1,TRBJ1-2,CASSLVGGDYGYTF,TGCGCCAGCAGCTTGGTAGGGGGCGACTATGGCTACACCTTC
TRBD2,.,TRBV6-1,TRBJ2-1,CASRASGGAYEQFF,TGTGCCAGCAGGGCTAGCGGGGGGGCCTATGAGCAGTTCTTC
TRBD2,few,TRBV4-2,TRBJ2-2,CASSPLAGDTGELFF,TGTGCCAGCAGCCCCCTAGCGGGGGACACCGGGGAGCTGTTTTTT
.,few,TRBV14,TRBJ2-2,CASSQGGGFTGELFF,TGTGCCAGCAGCCAAGGAGGGGGGTTCACCGGGGAGCTGTTTTTT
.,.,TRBV15,TRBJ2-6,CATQVQSGANVLTF,TGTGCCACTCAGGTACAGTCTGGGGCCAACGTCCTGACTTTC
TRBD1,few,TRBV19,TRBJ1-1,CASATGTAGYTEAFF,TGTGCCAGTGCAACCGGGACAGCAGGATACACTGAAGCTTTCTTT
TRBD1,few,TRBV27,TRBJ2-7,CASSFGDRVLEQYF,TGTGCCAGCAGTTTCGGGGACAGGGTCCTCGAGCAGTACTTC
.,.,TRBV4-1,TRBJ1-4,CASSQGPLTGEKLFF,TGCGCCAGCAGCCAGGGACCGTTAACGGGAGAAAAACTGTTTTTT
.,.,TRBV5-1,TRBJ1-1,CASSLSGGNTEAFF,TGCGCCAGCAGCTTGTCGGGGGGGAACACTGAAGCTTTCTTT
.,.,TRBV10-3,TRBJ1-5,CAISESNQPQHF,TGTGCCATCAGTGAGTCGAATCAGCCCCAGCATTTT
.,.,TRBV15,TRBJ1-6,CATSRDPWTENSPLHF,TGTGCCACCAGCAGAGATCCGTGGACAGAAAATTCACCCCTCCACTTT
.,.,TRBV18,TRBJ1-5,CASSHRDQPQHF,TGTGCCAGCTCACACAGGGACCAGCCCCAGCATTTT
.,.,TRBV7-9,TRBJ1-2,CASSSLGAHGYTF,TGTGCCAGCAGCTCTTTAGGGGCCCATGGCTACACCTTC
.,.,TRBV30,TRBJ2-1,CAWSVPGSYNEQFF,TGTGCCTGGAGTGTACCCGGCTCCTACAATGAGCAGTTCTTC
.,.,TRBV7-9,TRBJ2-5,CASSPGQTFQETQYF,TGTGCCAGCAGCCCCGGACAGACTTTCCAAGAGACCCAGTACTTC
.,.,TRBV5-1,TRBJ1-2,CASSLGTGLGYTF,TGCGCCAGCAGCTTGGGTACAGGGTTGGGCTACACCTTC
.,few,TRBV5-6,TRBJ2-2,CASSLEGEENTGELFF,TGTGCCAGCAGCTTGGAGGGGGAGGAGAACACCGGGGAGCTGTTTTTT
TRBD1,.,TRBV5-1,TRBJ2-7,CASSAGTAPSYEQYF,TGCGCCAGCAGCGCCGGGACAGCCCCTTCCTACGAGCAGTACTTC
.,.,TRBV13,TRBJ2-7,CASSLGTLSGDDEQYF,TGTGCCAGCAGCTTAGGAACGCTCTCAGGGGATGACGAGCAGTACTTC
.,few,TRBV6-5,TRBJ2-7,CASSSGQYEQYF,TGTGCCAGCAGTTCGGGACAATACGAGCAGTACTTC
TRBD1,.,TRBV4-1,TRBJ2-3,CASSQAGTGITDTQYF,TGCGCCAGCAGCCAGGCCGGGACAGGGATTACAGATACGCAGTATTTT
.,.,TRBV15,TRBJ1-5,CATKGEKQPQHF,TGTGCCACCAAGGGGGAGAAGCAGCCCCAGCATTTT
.,.,TRBV7-9,TRBJ2-7,CASSLEGSVNPYEQYF,TGTGCCAGCAGCTTAGAGGGGAGCGTAAACCCGTACGAGCAGTACTTC
.,few,TRBV29-1,TRBJ1-1,CSVVSPSPVLIF,TGCAGCGTTGTTTCACCCAGCCCGGTATTGATCTTT
TRBD1,.,TRBV28,TRBJ1-4,CASSLTGRGGTNEKLFF,TGTGCCAGCAGTTTAACGGGCAGGGGGGGTACTAATGAAAAACTGTTTTTT
.,.,TRBV15,TRBJ2-7,CATSREQGVPYEQYF,TGTGCCACCAGCAGAGAACAGGGTGTGCCCTACGAGCAGTACTTC
TRBD1,.,TRBV5-1,TRBJ1-3,CASSRDSGGNTIYF,TGCGCCAGCAGCCGGGACAGCGGCGGAAACACCATATATTTT
.,.,TRBV7-9,TRBJ1-2,CASSGPFGYGYTF,TGTGCCAGCAGCGGCCCTTTCGGCTATGGCTACACCTTC
.,few,TRBV9,TRBJ2-6,CASSARETGANVLTF,TGTGCCAGCAGCGCGAGGGAAACTGGGGCCAACGTCCTGACTTTC
TRBD1,.,TRBV7-2,TRBJ2-7,CASSFGQGSYEQYF,TGTGCCAGCAGCTTCGGACAGGGCTCCTACGAGCAGTACTTC
TRBD1,.,TRBV5-1,TRBJ2-3,CASSSYRGPGSTDTQYF,TGCGCCAGCAGCTCATACAGGGGCCCGGGTAGCACAGATACGCAGTATTTT
.,.,TRBV5-1,TRBJ1-2,CASNPGLTGLDYGYTF,TGCGCCAGCAACCCGGGACTAACGGGGCTTGACTATGGCTACACCTTC
.,few,TRBV19,TRBJ1-4,CASREGTHATNEKLFF,TGTGCCAGTAGGGAAGGGACCCATGCAACTAATGAAAAACTGTTTTTT
TRBD1,.,TRBV5-1,TRBJ1-1,CASRSDRGITEAFF,TGCGCCAGCAGATCAGACAGGGGTATCACTGAAGCTTTCTTT
TRBD1,few,TRBV6-1,TRBJ1-5,CASGRGPDQPQHF,TGTGCCAGCGGCAGGGGGCCCGATCAGCCCCAGCATTTT
TRBD1,.,TRBV5-6,TRBJ1-2,CASSPDRQGGIYGYTF,TGTGCCAGCAGCCCGGACCGACAGGGAGGGATCTATGGCTACACCTTC
.,.,TRBV10-2,TRBJ2-2,CASSATGARAGELFF,TGCGCCAGCAGCGCGACGGGGGCGAGGGCCGGGGAGCTGTTTTTT
.,few,TRBV5-8,TRBJ1-3,CASSLEPPDSGNTIYF,TGTGCCAGCAGCTTAGAACCGCCAGACTCTGGAAACACCATATATTTT
.,.,TRBV4-1,TRBJ2-5,CASSQVGGLQETQYF,TGCGCCAGCAGCCAAGTGGGGGGCCTCCAAGAGACCCAGTACTTC
.,.,TRBV18,TRBJ1-1,CASSPPSARTEAFF,TGTGCCAGCTCACCACCGTCAGCAAGGACTGAAGCTTTCTTT